This TCR beta chain was captured in a study of T cells in Graves' hyperthyroidism and ophthalmopathy. Graves' hyperthyroidism showing no ophthalmopathy progression within 18 months was considered stable. Disease duration under 2 months; hyperthyroidism patients were aged 18 to 65. In germline, CDR1 is SGHKS, CDR2 YYEKEE (reference sequence). The CDR3 spans 16 residues. As for this clonotype: A junction end diverges from the germline sequence, so it may reflect a read error.

Amplification of TCR beta CDR3 regions used RNA as the template. HTBI primers were used for first-round RT-PCR of the TCR CDR3. TCRdb independently ran MiXCR on the multiplex PCR reads; one entry per CDR3 protein. Of a few hundred thousand distinct CDR3 sequences listed, around 42% are singletons. Sequencing was done on a sample of peripheral blood or thyroid tissue (not recorded which). V is TRBV5-5 and J is TRBJ1-5; D is unresolved. The TCR sequence derives from a woman aged 18-29 years with Graves' hyperthyroidism. This CDR3 is CASSLAPSSYNEPQHF. CDR3 DNA sequence: TGTGCCAGCAGCTTGGCCCCGAGCTCCTACAATGAGCCCCAGCATTTT. The full variable domain, completed using reference TRBV5-5 and TRBJ1-5, is DAGVTQSPTHLIKTRGQQVTLRCSPISGHKSVSWYQQVLGQGPQFIFQYYEKEERGRGNFPDRFSARQFPNYSSELNVNALLLGDSALYLCASSLAPSSYNEPQHFGDGTRLSIL.